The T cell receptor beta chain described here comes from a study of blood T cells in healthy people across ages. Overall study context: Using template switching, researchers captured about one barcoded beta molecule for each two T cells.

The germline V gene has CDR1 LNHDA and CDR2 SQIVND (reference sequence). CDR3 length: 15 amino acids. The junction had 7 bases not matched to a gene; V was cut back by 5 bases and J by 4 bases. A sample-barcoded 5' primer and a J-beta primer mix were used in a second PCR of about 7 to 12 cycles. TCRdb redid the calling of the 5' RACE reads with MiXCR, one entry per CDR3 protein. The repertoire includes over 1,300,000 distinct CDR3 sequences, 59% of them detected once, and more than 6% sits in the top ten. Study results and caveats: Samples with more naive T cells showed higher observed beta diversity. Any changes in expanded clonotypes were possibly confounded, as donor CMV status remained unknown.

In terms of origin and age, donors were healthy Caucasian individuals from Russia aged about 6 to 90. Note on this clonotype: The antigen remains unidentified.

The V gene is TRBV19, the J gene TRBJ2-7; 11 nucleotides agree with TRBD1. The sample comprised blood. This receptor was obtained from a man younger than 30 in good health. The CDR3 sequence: CASSPSGTGGYEQYF. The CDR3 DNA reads TGTGCCAGTAGTCCTTCCGGGACAGGGGGGTACGAGCAGTACTTC.